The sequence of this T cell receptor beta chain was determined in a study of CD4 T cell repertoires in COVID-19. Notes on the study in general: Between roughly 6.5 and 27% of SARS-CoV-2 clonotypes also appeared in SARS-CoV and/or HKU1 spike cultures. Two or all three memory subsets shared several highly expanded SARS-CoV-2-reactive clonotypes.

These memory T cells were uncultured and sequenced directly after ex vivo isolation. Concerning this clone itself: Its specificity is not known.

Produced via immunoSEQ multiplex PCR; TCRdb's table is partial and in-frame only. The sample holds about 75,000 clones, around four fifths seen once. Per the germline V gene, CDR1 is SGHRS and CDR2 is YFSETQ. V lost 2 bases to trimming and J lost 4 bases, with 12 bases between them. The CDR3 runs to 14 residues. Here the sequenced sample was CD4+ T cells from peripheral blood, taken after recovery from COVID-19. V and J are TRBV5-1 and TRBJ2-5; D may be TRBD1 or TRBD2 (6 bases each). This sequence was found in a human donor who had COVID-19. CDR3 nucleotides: TGCGCCAGCAGCTTATCGGGGGCACGAGAGACCCAGTACTTC. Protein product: CASSLSGARETQYF. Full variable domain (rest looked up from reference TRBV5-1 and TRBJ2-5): KAGVTQTPRYLIKTRGQQVTLSCSPISGHRSVSWYQQTPGQGLQFLFEYFSETQRNKGNFPGRFSGRQFSNSRSEMNVSTLELGDSALYLCASSLSGARETQYFGPGTRLLVL.